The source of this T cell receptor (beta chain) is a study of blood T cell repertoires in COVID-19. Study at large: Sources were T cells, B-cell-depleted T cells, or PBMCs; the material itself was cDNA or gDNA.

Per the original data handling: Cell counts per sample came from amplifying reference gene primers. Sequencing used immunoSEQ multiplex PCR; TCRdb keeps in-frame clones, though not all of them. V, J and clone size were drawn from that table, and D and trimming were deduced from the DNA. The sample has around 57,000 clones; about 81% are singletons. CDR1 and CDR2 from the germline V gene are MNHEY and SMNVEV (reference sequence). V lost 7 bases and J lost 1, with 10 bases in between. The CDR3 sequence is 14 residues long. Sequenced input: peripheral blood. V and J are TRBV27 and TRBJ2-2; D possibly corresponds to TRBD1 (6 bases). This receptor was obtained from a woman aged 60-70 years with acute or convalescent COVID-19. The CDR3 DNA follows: TGTGCCAGCACTGAGGGACAGAACACCGGGGAGCTGTTTTTT. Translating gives CASTEGQNTGELFF.